This TCR beta chain was observed in a study of blood T cell repertoires in COVID-19. Here immunoSEQ multiplex PCR was the method, and the copy in TCRdb shows in-frame clones only, minus some. The table has 150,000 to 200,000 clones, about 88% seen once. This CDR3 comprises 13 residues. V gave up 11 bases and J gave up 6 bases, with 16 bases separating them. Germline V lookup: CDR1 MDHEN, CDR2 SYDVKM. The chain uses TRBV28 and TRBJ2-2; TRBD1 is a possible D gene (6 bases). This receptor was obtained from an elderly woman in a cohort sampled during active or convalescent COVID-19. Sample: peripheral blood. The CDR3 protein is CALQGFGPGELFF. In DNA, the CDR3 is TGTGCCTTACAGGGATTTGGCCCCGGGGAGCTGTTTTTT.